The 5 T cell receptor beta chains reported below all come from one sample, sequenced in a study of CD8 T cells in ankylosing spondylitis. General study findings and limits: About 8 highly homologous variants made up a TCR beta motif, and this motif appeared characteristic of ankylosing spondylitis blood.

These receptors are not linked to any known antigen. TCRdb analysed the 5' RACE reads with MiXCR anew, one entry per CDR3 protein. The repertoire includes fewer than 450,000 distinct CDR3 sequences, 17% of them detected once, and 0.95% to 1.1% sits in the top ten. Sequenced sample: blood, either unsorted or a sorted T cell fraction (not recorded which). These receptors were collected from a male donor with ankylosing spondylitis.

This clonotype showed up many times. This chain connects TRBV7-2 to TRBJ2-3; 14 bases agree with TRBD2. Trimming removed 0 bases from V and 9 bases from J; junction bases left unmatched: 11. The CDR3 covers 18 residues. CDR1 and CDR2 from the germline V gene are SGHTA and FQGNSA. CDR3 protein: CASSLAEGLAGVGGTQYF. The CDR3 DNA follows: TGTGCCAGCAGCTTAGCAGAGGGACTAGCGGGAGTAGGGGGGACGCAGTATTTT. Variable domain in full (rest from reference TRBV7-2 and TRBJ2-3): GAGVSQSPSNKVTEKGKDVELRCDPISGHTALYWYRQSLGQGLEFLIYFQGNSAPDKSGLPSDRFSAERTGGSVSTLTIQRTQQEDSAVYLCASSLAEGLAGVGGTQYFGPGTRLTVL.

The V call is TRBV20-1, the J call TRBJ1-1; D not certain. Trimming stripped 6 bases from V and 1 base from J, with 6 bases between. Germline V gene lookup returns CDR1 DFQATT and CDR2 SNEGSKA (reference sequence). The CDR3 is made up of 11 amino acids. The CDR3 sequence: CSAGKNTEAFF. The CDR3 coding sequence is TGCAGTGCCGGCAAGAACACTGAAGCTTTCTTT.

This clonotype was seen a handful of times. This chain links TRBV12-3 or TRBV12-4 with TRBJ1-2; maybe TRBD1 (6 bases). Trimming removed 6 bases at V and 3 bases at J, with 14 bases between. The CDR3 sequence is 14 residues long. CDR3 DNA: TGTGCCAGCAGCCCTAGGGGGGAGGACTATGGCTACACCTTC. Residues: CASSPRGEDYGYTF.

This clonotype was seen a handful of times. The V and J genes are TRBV5-6 and TRBJ2-7; TRBD2 aligns across 8 bases. Trimming took 6 bases from V and 2 from J; bases not matched to a gene: 4. The CDR3 totals 13 residues. The germline gives CDR1 SGHDT, CDR2 YYEEEE. CDR3 DNA: TGTGCCAGCATGCGGGGGGCTACCTACGAGCAGTACTTC. This codes for CASMRGATYEQYF. Supplemented by reference TRBV5-6 and TRBJ2-7, the full variable domain reads DAGVTQSPTHLIKTRGQQVTLRCSPKSGHDTVSWYQQALGQGPQFIFQYYEEEERQRGNFPDRFSGHQFPNYSSELNVNALLLGDSALYLCASMRGATYEQYFGPGTRLTVT.

The chain links TRBV5-1 to TRBJ2-1, with 12 bases that match TRBD2. This CDR3 spans 16 amino acids. Germline CDR1 SGHRS, CDR2 YFSETQ. V trimming: 4 bases; J trimming: 7 bases; junction bases outside the gene matches: 9. The CDR3 sequence is CASSASGGARGNEQFF. As DNA, the CDR3 is TGCGCCAGCAGCGCTAGCGGGGGGGCCCGTGGGAATGAGCAGTTCTTC.